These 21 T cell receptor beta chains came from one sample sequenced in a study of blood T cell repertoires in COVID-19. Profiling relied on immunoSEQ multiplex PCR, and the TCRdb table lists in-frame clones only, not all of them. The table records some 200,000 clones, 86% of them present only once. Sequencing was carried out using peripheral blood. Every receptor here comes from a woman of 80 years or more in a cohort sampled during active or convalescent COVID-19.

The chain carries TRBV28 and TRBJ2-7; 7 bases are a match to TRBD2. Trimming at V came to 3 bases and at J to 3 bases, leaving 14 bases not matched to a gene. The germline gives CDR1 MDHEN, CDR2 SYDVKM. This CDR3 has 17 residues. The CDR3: CASSFSGTTGLYYEQYF. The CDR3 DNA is TGTGCCAGCAGTTTCAGCGGGACTACGGGACTTTACTACGAGCAGTACTTC.

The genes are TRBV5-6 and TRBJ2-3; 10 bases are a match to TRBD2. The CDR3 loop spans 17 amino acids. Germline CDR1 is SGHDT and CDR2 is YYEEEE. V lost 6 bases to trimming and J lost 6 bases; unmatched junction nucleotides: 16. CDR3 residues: CASNPMHSGGAWDTQYF. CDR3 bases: TGTGCCAGCAACCCGATGCACAGCGGGGGGGCCTGGGATACGCAGTATTTT.

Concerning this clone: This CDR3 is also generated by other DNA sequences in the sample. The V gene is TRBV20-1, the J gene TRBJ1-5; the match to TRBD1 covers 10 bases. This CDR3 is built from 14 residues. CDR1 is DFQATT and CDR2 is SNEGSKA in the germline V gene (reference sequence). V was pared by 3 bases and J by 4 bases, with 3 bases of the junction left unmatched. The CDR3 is CSASLGQGNQPQHF. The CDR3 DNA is TGCAGTGCTAGTTTGGGACAGGGGAATCAGCCCCAGCATTTT.

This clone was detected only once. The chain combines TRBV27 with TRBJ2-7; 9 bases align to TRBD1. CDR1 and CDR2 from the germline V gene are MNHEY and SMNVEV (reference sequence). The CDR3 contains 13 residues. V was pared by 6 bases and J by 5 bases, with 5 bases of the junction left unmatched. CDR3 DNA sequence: TGTGCCAGCAGAGGACAGGGGTACGACGAGCAGTACTTC. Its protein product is CASRGQGYDEQYF.

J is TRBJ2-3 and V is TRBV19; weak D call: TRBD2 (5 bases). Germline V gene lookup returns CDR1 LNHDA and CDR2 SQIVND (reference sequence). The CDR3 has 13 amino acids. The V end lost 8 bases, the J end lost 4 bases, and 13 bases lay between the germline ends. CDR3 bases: TGTGCCAGTCGGAACCGGGATGCAGATACGCAGTATTTT. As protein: CASRNRDADTQYF.

CDR3 loop: CASRSFDRPLEQFF. Written as DNA, the CDR3 is TGTGCCAGCAGATCTTTCGACAGGCCCCTCGAGCAGTTCTTC. This chain connects TRBV27 to TRBJ2-1; D is possibly TRBD1 (6 bases). This CDR3 spans 14 amino acids. V lost 6 bases and J lost 10, with 19 bases in between. The germline CDR1 and CDR2 sequences are MNHEY and SMNVEV (reference sequence).

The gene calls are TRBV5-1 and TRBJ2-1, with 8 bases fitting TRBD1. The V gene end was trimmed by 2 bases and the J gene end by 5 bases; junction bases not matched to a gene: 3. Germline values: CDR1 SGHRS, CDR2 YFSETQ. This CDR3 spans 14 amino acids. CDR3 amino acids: CASSFRQGNNEQFF. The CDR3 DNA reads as TGCGCCAGCAGCTTTCGACAGGGGAACAATGAGCAGTTCTTC. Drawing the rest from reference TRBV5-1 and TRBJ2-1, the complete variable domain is KAGVTQTPRYLIKTRGQQVTLSCSPISGHRSVSWYQQTPGQGLQFLFEYFSETQRNKGNFPGRFSGRQFSNSRSEMNVSTLELGDSALYLCASSFRQGNNEQFFGPGTRLTVL.

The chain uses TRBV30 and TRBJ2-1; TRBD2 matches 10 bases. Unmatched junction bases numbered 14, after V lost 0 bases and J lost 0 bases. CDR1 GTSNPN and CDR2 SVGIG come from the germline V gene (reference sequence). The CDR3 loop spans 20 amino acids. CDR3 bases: TGTGCCTGGAGTGTACCGCCGGGTCGGCTAGCGGGGGTCTCCTACAATGAGCAGTTCTTC. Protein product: CAWSVPPGRLAGVSYNEQFF.

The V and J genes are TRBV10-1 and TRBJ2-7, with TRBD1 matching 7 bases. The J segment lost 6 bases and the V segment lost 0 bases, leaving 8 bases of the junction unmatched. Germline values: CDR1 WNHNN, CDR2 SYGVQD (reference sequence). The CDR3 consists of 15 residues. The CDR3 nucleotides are TGCGCCAGCAGTGAGTCCTTTAACAGGGGCTCCGAGCAGTACTTC. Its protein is CASSESFNRGSEQYF.

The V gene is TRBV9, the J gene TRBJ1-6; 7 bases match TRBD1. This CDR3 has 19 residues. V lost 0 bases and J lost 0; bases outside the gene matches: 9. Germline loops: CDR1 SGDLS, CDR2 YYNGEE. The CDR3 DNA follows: TGTGCCAGCAGCGTAGGGGCAGGGGGAAGGGGCTCCTATAATTCACCCCTCCACTTT. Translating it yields CASSVGAGGRGSYNSPLHF.

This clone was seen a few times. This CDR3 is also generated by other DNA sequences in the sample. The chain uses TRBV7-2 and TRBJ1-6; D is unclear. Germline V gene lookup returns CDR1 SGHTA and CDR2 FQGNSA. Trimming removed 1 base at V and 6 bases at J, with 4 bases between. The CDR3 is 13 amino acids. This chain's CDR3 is CASSLVSNSPLHF. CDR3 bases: TGTGCCAGCAGCTTAGTCAGTAATTCACCCCTCCACTTT.

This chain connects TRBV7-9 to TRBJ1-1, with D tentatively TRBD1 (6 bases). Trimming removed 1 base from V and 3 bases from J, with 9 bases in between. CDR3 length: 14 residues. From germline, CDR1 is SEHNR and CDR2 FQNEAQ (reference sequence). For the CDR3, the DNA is TGTGCCAGCAGCTTAGACGGGGGGCACACTGAAGCTTTCTTT. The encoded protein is CASSLDGGHTEAFF.

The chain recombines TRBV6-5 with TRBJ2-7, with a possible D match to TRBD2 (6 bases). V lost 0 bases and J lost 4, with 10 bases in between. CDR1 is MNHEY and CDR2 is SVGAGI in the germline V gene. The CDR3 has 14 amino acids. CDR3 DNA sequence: TGTGCCAGCAGTTACTCGTCCGGGGGATACGAGCAGTACTTC. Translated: CASSYSSGGYEQYF.

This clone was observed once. The CDR3 sequence: CASSPRAGPDTQYF. The CDR3 nucleotides read TGTGCCAGCTCACCACGGGCAGGGCCAGATACGCAGTATTTT. The chain recombines TRBV18 with TRBJ2-3; perhaps TRBD1 as D (5 bases). V was cut by 1 base and J by 4 bases, with 9 bases left in between. This CDR3 is 14 amino acids long. The germline V gene encodes CDR1 KGHSH and CDR2 LQKENI.

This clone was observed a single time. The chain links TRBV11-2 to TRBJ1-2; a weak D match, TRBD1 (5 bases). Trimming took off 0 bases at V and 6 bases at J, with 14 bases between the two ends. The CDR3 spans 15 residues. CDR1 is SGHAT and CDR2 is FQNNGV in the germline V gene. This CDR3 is CASSLDPALGDGYTF. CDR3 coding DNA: TGTGCCAGCAGCTTAGATCCGGCCTTAGGGGATGGCTACACCTTC.

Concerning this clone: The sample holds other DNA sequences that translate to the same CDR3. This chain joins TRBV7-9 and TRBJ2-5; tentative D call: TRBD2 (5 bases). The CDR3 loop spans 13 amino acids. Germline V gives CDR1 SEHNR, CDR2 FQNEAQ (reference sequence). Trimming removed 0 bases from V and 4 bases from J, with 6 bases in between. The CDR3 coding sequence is TGTGCCAGCAGCTTAGCGGGAGTAGAGACCCAGTACTTC. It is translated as CASSLAGVETQYF. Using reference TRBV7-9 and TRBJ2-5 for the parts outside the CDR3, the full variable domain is DTGVSQNPRHKITKRGQNVTFRCDPISEHNRLYWYRQTLGQGPEFLTYFQNEAQLEKSRLLSDRFSAERPKGSFSTLEIQRTEQGDSAMYLCASSLAGVETQYFGPGTRLLVL.

Written as DNA, the CDR3 is TGTGCCAGCAGTTTCCAGGGCACTGAAGCTTTCTTT. This encodes CASSFQGTEAFF. The chain recombines TRBV12-3 or TRBV12-4 with TRBJ1-1, with TRBD1 as a possible D gene (5 bases). The V end was cut by 3 bases, the J end by 4 bases, with 6 bases between. The CDR3 has 12 residues.

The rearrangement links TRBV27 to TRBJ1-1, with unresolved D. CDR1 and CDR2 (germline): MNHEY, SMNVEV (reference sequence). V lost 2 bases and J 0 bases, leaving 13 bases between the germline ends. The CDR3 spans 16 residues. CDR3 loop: CASSLNPYLMNTEAFF. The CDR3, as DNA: TGTGCCAGCAGTTTAAACCCCTATTTAATGAACACTGAAGCTTTCTTT.

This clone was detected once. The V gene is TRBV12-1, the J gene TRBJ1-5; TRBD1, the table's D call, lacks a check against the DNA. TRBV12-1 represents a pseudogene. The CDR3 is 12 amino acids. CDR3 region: CASSYINQPQHF. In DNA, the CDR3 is TGTGCCAGCAGTTACATAAATCAGCCCCAGCATTTT.

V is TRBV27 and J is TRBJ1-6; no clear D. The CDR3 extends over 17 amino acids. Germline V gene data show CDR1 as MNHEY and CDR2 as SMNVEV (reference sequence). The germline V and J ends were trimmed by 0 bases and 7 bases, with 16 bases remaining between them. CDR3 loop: CASSLSTGWWSNSPLHF. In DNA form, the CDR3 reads TGTGCCAGCAGTTTATCCACGGGATGGTGGAGCAATTCACCCCTCCACTTT.

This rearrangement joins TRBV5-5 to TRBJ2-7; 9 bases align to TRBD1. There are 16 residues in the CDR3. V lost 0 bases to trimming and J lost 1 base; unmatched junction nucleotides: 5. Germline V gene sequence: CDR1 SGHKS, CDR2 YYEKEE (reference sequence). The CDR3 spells CASSLDRDRASYEQYF. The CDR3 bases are TGTGCCAGCAGCTTGGACCGGGACAGGGCATCCTACGAGCAGTACTTC.